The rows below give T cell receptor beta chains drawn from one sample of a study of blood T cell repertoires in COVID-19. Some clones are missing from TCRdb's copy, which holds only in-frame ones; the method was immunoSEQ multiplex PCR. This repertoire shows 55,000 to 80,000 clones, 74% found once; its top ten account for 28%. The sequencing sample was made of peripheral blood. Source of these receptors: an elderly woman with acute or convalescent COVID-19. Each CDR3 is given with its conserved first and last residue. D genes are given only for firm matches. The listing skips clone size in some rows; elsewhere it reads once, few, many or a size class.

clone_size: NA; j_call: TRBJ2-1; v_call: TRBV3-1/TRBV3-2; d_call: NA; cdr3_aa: CASSRAGLSYNEQFF; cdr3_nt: TGTGCCAGCAGCCGCGCGGGATTGTCCTACAATGAGCAGTTCTTC
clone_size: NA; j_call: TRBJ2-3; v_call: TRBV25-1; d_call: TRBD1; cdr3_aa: CASSPRTGRSDTQYF; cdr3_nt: TGTGCCAGCAGTCCGCGGACAGGGAGGTCAGATACGCAGTATTTT
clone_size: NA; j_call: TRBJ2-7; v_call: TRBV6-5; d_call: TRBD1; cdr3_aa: CASLGQESYEQYF; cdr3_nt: TGTGCCAGCCTTGGACAGGAGTCCTACGAGCAGTACTTC
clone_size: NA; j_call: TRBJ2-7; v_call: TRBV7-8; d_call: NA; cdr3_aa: CASSPGYEQYF; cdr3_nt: TGTGCCAGCAGCCCAGGTTACGAGCAGTACTTC
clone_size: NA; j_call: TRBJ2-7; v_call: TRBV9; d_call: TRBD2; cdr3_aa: CASSVVAGATYEQYF; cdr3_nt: TGTGCCAGCAGCGTAGTTGCGGGAGCGACCTACGAGCAGTACTTC
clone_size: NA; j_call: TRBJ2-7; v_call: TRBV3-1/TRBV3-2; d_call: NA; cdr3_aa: CASSLSGSPGEQYF; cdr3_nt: TGTGCCAGCAGCCTCTCCGGGTCACCGGGCGAGCAGTACTTC
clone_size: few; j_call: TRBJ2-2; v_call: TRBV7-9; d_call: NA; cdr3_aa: CASSLSGLTNTGELFF; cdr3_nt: TGTGCCAGCAGCTTATCGGGACTTACTAACACCGGGGAGCTGTTTTTT
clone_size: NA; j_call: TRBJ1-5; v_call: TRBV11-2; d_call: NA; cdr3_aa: CASSTRQDSSQHF; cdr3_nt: TGTGCCAGCAGCACCCGACAGGATTCGTCCCAGCATTTT
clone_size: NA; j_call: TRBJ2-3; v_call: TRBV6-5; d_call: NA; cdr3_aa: CASSVRDTQYF; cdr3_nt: TGTGCCAGCAGCGTCCGGGATACGCAGTATTTT
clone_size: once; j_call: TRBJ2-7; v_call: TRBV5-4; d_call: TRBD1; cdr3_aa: CASSLAGQWAYEQYF; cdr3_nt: TGTGCCAGCAGCTTGGCGGGACAGTGGGCCTACGAGCAGTACTTC
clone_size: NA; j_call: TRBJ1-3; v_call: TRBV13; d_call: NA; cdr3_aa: CASSFRGGGGNTIYF; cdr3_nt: TGTGCCAGCAGCTTCCGGGGAGGGGGTGGAAACACCATATATTTT
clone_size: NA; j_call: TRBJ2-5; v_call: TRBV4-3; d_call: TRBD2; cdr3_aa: CASSQDFGRGETQYF; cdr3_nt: TGCGCCAGCAGCCAAGATTTTGGGCGGGGGGAGACCCAGTACTTC
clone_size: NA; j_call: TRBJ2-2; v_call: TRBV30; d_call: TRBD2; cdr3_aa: CAWGSSGHTGELFF; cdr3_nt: TGTGCCTGGGGTAGTAGCGGGCACACCGGGGAGCTGTTTTTT
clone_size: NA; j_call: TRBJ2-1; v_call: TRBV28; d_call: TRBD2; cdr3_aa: CASSTWTSGRGSSYNEQFF; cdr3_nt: TGTGCCAGCAGTACCTGGACTAGCGGGAGGGGGAGCTCCTACAATGAGCAGTTCTTC
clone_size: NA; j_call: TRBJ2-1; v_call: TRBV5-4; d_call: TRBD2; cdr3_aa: CASSPRDYTYNEQFF; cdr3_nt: TGTGCCAGCAGCCCCCGGGACTATACCTACAATGAGCAGTTCTTC
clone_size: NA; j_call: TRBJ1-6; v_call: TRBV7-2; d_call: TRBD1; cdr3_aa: CASSLLGGESSPLHF; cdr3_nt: TGTGCCAGCAGCCTACTAGGGGGCGAATCTTCACCCCTCCACTTT
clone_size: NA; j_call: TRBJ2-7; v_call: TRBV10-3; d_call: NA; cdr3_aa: CAVAARRYEQYF; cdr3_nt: TGTGCCGTAGCGGCCAGGCGGTACGAGCAGTACTTC
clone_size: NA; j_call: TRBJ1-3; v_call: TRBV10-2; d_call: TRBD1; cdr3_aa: CASSTGEGYGNTIYF; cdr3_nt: TGCGCCAGTTCGACAGGGGAGGGTTATGGAAACACCATATATTTT
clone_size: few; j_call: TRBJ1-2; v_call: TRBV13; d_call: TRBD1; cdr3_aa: CASSPRQGNYGYTF; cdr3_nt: TGTGCCAGCAGCCCCCGACAGGGGAACTATGGCTACACCTTC
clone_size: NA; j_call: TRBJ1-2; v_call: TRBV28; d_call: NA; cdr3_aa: CASSPLTANYGYTF; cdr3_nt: TGTGCCAGCAGTCCTCTGACAGCGAACTATGGCTACACCTTC
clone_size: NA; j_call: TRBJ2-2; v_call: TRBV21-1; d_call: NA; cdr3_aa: CASSSSSGRGCGELFF; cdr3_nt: TGTGCCAGCAGCTCTTCTAGCGGGAGGGGATGCGGGGAGCTGTTTTTT
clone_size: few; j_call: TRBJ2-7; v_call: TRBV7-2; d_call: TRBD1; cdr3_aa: CASSLAFGQEYEQYF; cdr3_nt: TGTGCCAGCAGCTTAGCGTTTGGACAGGAGTACGAGCAGTACTTC
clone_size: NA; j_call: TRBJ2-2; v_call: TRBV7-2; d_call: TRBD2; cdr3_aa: CASSPFGLASSTGELFF; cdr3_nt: TGTGCCAGCAGCCCTTTCGGACTAGCCTCGAGCACCGGGGAGCTGTTTTTT
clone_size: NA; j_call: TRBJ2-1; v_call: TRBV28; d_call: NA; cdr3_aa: CASSPLNEQFF; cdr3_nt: TGTGCCAGCAGTCCTCTCAATGAGCAGTTCTTC
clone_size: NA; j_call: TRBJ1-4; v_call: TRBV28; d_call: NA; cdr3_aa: CASSPGQLTLYEKLFF; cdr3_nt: TGTGCCAGCAGCCCCGGACAGCTAACATTATATGAAAAACTGTTTTTT
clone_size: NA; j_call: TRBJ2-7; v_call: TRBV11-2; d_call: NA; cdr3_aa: CASSLGSRGTSYEQYF; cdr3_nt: TGTGCCAGCAGCTTAGGAAGTCGCGGGACCTCCTACGAGCAGTACTTC
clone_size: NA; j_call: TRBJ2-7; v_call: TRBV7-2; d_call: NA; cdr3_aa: CASSPTQGILEQYF; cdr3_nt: TGTGCCAGCAGCCCCACTCAGGGGATTCTCGAGCAGTACTTC
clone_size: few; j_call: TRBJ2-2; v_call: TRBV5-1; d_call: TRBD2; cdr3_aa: CASSLVLAGGPIGELFF; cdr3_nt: TGCGCCAGCAGCTTGGTACTAGCGGGAGGGCCGATAGGGGAGCTGTTTTTT
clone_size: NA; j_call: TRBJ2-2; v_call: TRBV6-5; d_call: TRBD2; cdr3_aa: CASSSGLARSTGELFF; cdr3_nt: TGTGCCAGCAGTTCTGGACTAGCACGGAGCACCGGGGAGCTGTTTTTT
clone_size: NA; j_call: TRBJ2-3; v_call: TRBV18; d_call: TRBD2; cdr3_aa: CASSPSGISTDTQYF; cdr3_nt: TGTGCCAGCTCACCTAGCGGGATCAGCACAGATACGCAGTATTTT
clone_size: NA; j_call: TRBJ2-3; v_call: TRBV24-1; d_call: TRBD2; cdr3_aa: CATSWREGTDTQYF; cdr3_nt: TGTGCCACCAGTTGGCGGGAGGGCACAGATACGCAGTATTTT
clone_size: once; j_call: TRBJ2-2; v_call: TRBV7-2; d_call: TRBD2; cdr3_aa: CASSLRGTSGAANTGELFF; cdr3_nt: TGTGCCAGCAGCTTAAGAGGCACTAGCGGAGCCGCGAACACCGGGGAGCTGTTTTTT
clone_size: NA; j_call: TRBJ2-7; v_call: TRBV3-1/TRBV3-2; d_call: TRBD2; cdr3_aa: CASSLRRELFEQYF; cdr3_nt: TGTGCCAGCAGCCTACGGCGGGAGCTTTTCGAGCAGTACTTC
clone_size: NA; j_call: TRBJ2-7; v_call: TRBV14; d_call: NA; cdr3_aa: CASSQAMGEDEQYF; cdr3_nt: TGTGCCAGCAGCCAAGCAATGGGGGAGGACGAGCAGTACTTC
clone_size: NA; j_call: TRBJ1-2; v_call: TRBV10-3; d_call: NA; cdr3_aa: CAISESESYGYTF; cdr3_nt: TGTGCCATCAGTGAGTCGGAGTCCTATGGCTACACCTTC
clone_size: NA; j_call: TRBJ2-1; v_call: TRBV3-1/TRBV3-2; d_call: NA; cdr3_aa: CASSPWLGSSYNEQFF; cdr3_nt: TGTGCCAGCAGCCCCTGGTTGGGGAGCTCCTACAATGAGCAGTTCTTC
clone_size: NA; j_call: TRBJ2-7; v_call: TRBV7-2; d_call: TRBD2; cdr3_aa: CASSTAGTSVYEQYF; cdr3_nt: TGTGCCAGCAGCACCGCCGGGACTAGCGTCTACGAGCAGTACTTC
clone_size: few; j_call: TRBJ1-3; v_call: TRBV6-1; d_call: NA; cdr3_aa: CASSEDRNSGNTIYF; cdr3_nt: TGTGCCAGCAGTGAAGACAGGAACTCTGGAAACACCATATATTTT
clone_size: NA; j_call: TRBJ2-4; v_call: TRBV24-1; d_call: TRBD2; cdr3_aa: CATSDSGTSPKNIQYF; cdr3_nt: TGTGCCACCAGTGATTCCGGGACTAGCCCAAAAAACATTCAGTACTTC
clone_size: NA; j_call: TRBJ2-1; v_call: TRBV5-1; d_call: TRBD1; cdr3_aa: CASSLTGTGSDEQFF; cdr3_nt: TGCGCCAGCAGCTTGACCGGGACAGGGTCGGATGAGCAGTTCTTC
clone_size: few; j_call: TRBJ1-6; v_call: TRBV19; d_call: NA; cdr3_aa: CASSPWKLDNNSPLHF; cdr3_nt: TGTGCCAGTAGTCCCTGGAAATTGGACAATAATTCACCCCTCCACTTT
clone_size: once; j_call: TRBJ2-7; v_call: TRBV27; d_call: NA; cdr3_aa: CASSFGSEQYF; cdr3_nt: TGTGCCAGCAGTTTTGGTAGCGAGCAGTACTTC